This T cell receptor (beta chain) was obtained from a study of cytomegalovirus exposure and HLA in healthy donors. Measured with immunoSEQ multiplex PCR; TCRdb has only the in-frame clones, and not every one. The table shows about 130,000 clones, with 85% to 90% occurring only once. This clone was detected only a few times. The target antigen is unknown. This same CDR3 is encoded by further DNA sequences in the sample. The ends lost 5 bases at V and 1 base at J; junction bases unmatched: 8. Germline-derived CDR1 and CDR2 are SQVTM and ANQGSEA. The CDR3 sequence is 14 residues long. Study-level findings and limits: The study designated fewer than 200 TCR beta chains cytomegalovirus-associated. Confirmation in vitro established that three CMV-associated chains were specific for CMV antigens.

The TCR originated in a woman younger than 45 in good health and CMV-seropositive. The V gene is TRBV29-1, the J gene TRBJ2-7; 7 bases map to TRBD2. The sequenced sample consisted of PBMCs. CDR3 in DNA: TGCAGCGTTCTGACGGGGGGAGGGTCCTACGAGCAGTACTTC. Amino acids: CSVLTGGGSYEQYF.